What follows are 24 T cell receptor beta chains derived from one specimen sequenced in a study of blood T cell repertoires in COVID-19. The method was immunoSEQ multiplex PCR; TCRdb's version includes in-frame clones alone and lacks a portion of them. The profile shows over 250,000 clones, approximately 88% of them singletons. The specimen sequenced was peripheral blood. The receptor source for this set is a human donor with COVID-19, enrolled during active disease. The donor label of this sample is uncertain.

V and J are TRBV11-3 and TRBJ2-1; possible D gene TRBD2, 5 bases. V was pared by 2 bases and J by 2 bases, with 16 bases between. This CDR3 is 17 amino acids long. Germline V gene lookup returns CDR1 SGHNT and CDR2 YENEEA. CDR3: CASSLFGLADTYNEQFF. CDR3 nucleotide sequence: TGTGCCAGCAGCTTATTCGGCCTAGCCGATACCTACAATGAGCAGTTCTTC.

CDR3 protein: CASSLFGEPNTEAFF. The CDR3 bases are TGTGCCAGCAGCTTGTTTGGGGAGCCGAACACTGAAGCTTTCTTT. The V and J genes are TRBV5-5 and TRBJ1-1, with D unresolved. V shed 1 base and J shed 1 base, with 11 bases lying between them. Germline-derived CDR1 and CDR2 are SGHKS and YYEKEE (reference sequence). The CDR3 has 15 residues.

V and J are TRBV4-3 and TRBJ1-2; TRBD1 matches at 8 bases. Germline V gene lookup returns CDR1 LGHNA and CDR2 YSLEER. The CDR3 consists of 15 residues. With V trimmed by 4 bases and J by 2 bases, 6 bases remained unmatched. Here the CDR3 DNA reads TGCGCCAGCAGCCTGCAACAGGGGGGGAACTATGGCTACACCTTC. This codes for CASSLQQGGNYGYTF.

This clone was picked up one time. The J gene is TRBJ1-1, the V gene TRBV3-1 (or the pseudogene TRBV3-2); 7 bases map to TRBD1. The CDR3 spans 15 residues. V lost 4 bases to trimming and J lost 4 bases; unmatched junction nucleotides: 9. Germline values: CDR1 LGHDT, CDR2 YNNKEL (reference sequence). Here the CDR3 DNA reads TGTGCCAGCAGCCCGAGACAGGGAACGGGCACTGAAGCTTTCTTT. It codes for CASSPRQGTGTEAFF.

The chain links TRBV7-9 to TRBJ2-5, with D perhaps matching TRBD2 (5 bases). Deletions cut 5 bases from V and 3 bases from J, with 13 bases between. The CDR3 spans 14 residues. Germline V gene data show CDR1 as SEHNR and CDR2 as FQNEAQ (reference sequence). The CDR3 sequence is CASSKQLGEETQYF. The DNA of the CDR3 is TGTGCCAGCAGCAAACAACTAGGTGAAGAGACCCAGTACTTC.

The chain combines TRBV19 with TRBJ2-5; 10 bases agree with TRBD1. Germline CDR1 is LNHDA and CDR2 is SQIVND (reference sequence). The CDR3 is made up of 14 amino acids. V lost 5 bases, J lost 4 bases, and 4 bases stayed unmatched. CDR3 bases: TGTGCCAGTAGTTACGACAGGGGGCGAGAGACCCAGTACTTC. Translation gives CASSYDRGRETQYF.

The chain combines TRBV10-3 with TRBJ1-2; unclear D gene. This CDR3 has 13 residues. Per germline, CDR1 ENHRY and CDR2 SYGVKD. Trimming shortened V by 0 bases and J by 5 bases, and 7 bases separated the two germline ends. CDR3 bases: TGTGCCATCAGTGAGTCGTTCGGGTATGGCTACACCTTC. This sequence encodes CAISESFGYGYTF.

V gene TRBV7-3 combines with J gene TRBJ2-3, with D maybe TRBD2 (6 bases). Trimming took off 3 bases at V and 4 bases at J, with 14 bases between the two ends. The CDR3 spans 15 residues. Germline V gene sequence: CDR1 SGHTA, CDR2 FQGTGA. CDR3 DNA: TGTGCCAGCAGCTTCAACCGGGAGAGCGCAGATACGCAGTATTTT. It specifies CASSFNRESADTQYF.

This chain connects TRBV18 to TRBJ1-2; TRBD1 agrees at 7 bases. The CDR3 runs 13 residues. With V trimmed by 3 bases and J by 7 bases, 5 bases remained unmatched. The germline V gene encodes CDR1 KGHSH and CDR2 LQKENI. CDR3 loop: CASSPQDRSGYTF. The CDR3 DNA reads as TGTGCCAGCTCACCTCAGGACAGGAGTGGCTACACCTTC. The variable domain in full, completed from reference TRBV18 and TRBJ1-2, reads NAGVMQNPRHLVRRRGQEARLRCSPMKGHSHVYWYRQLPEEGLKFMVYLQKENIIDESGMPKERFSAEFPKEGPSILRIQQVVRGDSAAYFCASSPQDRSGYTFGSGTRLTVV.

The chain has TRBV18 and TRBJ1-3; possible D gene TRBD1, 5 bases. Germline V gene sequence: CDR1 KGHSH, CDR2 LQKENI. With 3 bases removed from V and 2 bases from J, the gap between germline ends came to 14 bases. The CDR3 runs to 16 residues. CDR3 DNA sequence: TGTGCCAGCTCACCCAAGGGTCCAGGGACTGGAAACACCATATATTTT. Translating gives CASSPKGPGTGNTIYF.

This chain links TRBV5-8 with TRBJ1-1, with 7 bases that match TRBD1. Germline V gives CDR1 SGHTS, CDR2 YDEGEE. The CDR3 runs 14 residues. V shed 4 bases, J shed 2 bases, and the junction held 5 bases outside the gene matches. CDR3 sequence reads: CASSRDRVNTEAFF. CDR3 coding DNA: TGTGCCAGCAGCCGTGACAGGGTAAACACTGAAGCTTTCTTT. The whole variable domain, remainder taken from reference TRBV5-8 and TRBJ1-1, is EAGVTQSPTHLIKTRGQQATLRCSPISGHTSVYWYQQALGLGLQFLLWYDEGEERNRGNFPPRFSGRQFPNYSSELNVNALELEDSALYLCASSRDRVNTEAFFGQGTRLTVV.

The chain links TRBV28 to TRBJ1-4; 10 bases fit TRBD1. Germline V gives CDR1 MDHEN, CDR2 SYDVKM. V shed 8 bases and J 8 bases; nucleotides not matched to a gene: 8. The CDR3 has 14 amino acids. CDR3 coding DNA: TGTGCCAGCCGACAGGGGGCGCCGAGGGAAAAACTGTTTTTT. It is translated as CASRQGAPREKLFF.

The chain uses TRBV4-2 and TRBJ2-4; D is perhaps TRBD2 (5 bases). The CDR3 has 18 residues. Germline V gene sequence: CDR1 LGHNA, CDR2 YNFKEQ. The germline V and J ends were trimmed by 0 bases and 0 bases, with 15 bases remaining between them. The CDR3 region has the DNA TGTGCCAGCAGCCAAGATACGGGCGGCGGGCTAGCCAAAAACATTCAGTACTTC. It translates to CASSQDTGGGLAKNIQYF.

This chain uses TRBV9 with TRBJ1-5, with TRBD1 as a possible D gene (6 bases). Germline V lookup: CDR1 SGDLS, CDR2 YYNGEE. The V and J ends lost 2 bases and 2 bases respectively, with 17 bases between them. The CDR3 runs to 17 residues. CDR3 sequence reads: CASSVPAQGRGNQPQHF. The CDR3, as DNA: TGTGCCAGCAGCGTTCCCGCACAGGGAAGAGGCAATCAGCCCCAGCATTTT.

This CDR3 is CASSIPQGVAGGNEQFF. As DNA, the CDR3 is TGTGCCAGCAGCATCCCCCAGGGGGTAGCGGGAGGTAATGAGCAGTTCTTC. This chain uses TRBV28 with TRBJ2-1; 10 bases fit TRBD2. The germline CDR1 and CDR2 sequences are MDHEN and SYDVKM. The ends lost 6 bases at V and 7 bases at J; junction bases unmatched: 15. CDR3 length equals 17 residues. Complete variable domain (other parts from reference TRBV28 and TRBJ2-1): DVKVTQSSRYLVKRTGEKVFLECVQDMDHENMFWYRQDPGLGLRLIYFSYDVKMKEKGDIPEGYSVSREKKERFSLILESASTNQTSMYLCASSIPQGVAGGNEQFFGPGTRLTVL.

V usage is TRBV7-2 and J usage is TRBJ2-7; the match to TRBD2 covers 13 bases. Germline values: CDR1 SGHTA, CDR2 FQGNSA. With 1 base clipped from V and 4 bases from J, the junction kept 1 base outside the gene matches. This CDR3 is 15 amino acids long. CDR3 protein: CASSLGTSGRYEQYF. The CDR3 nucleotides are TGTGCCAGCAGCTTAGGGACTAGCGGGAGATACGAGCAGTACTTC. Full variable domain (remainder filled in from reference TRBV7-2 and TRBJ2-7): GAGVSQSPSNKVTEKGKDVELRCDPISGHTALYWYRQSLGQGLEFLIYFQGNSAPDKSGLPSDRFSAERTGGSVSTLTIQRTQQEDSAVYLCASSLGTSGRYEQYFGPGTRLTVT.

A word on this clone: The sample has other DNA sequences that encode this CDR3 too. The CDR3 DNA is TGTGCCTGGAGCCTCCAGTACGAGCAGTACTTC. Amino acid sequence: CAWSLQYEQYF. This chain joins TRBV30 and TRBJ2-7; D remains ambiguous. CDR1 and CDR2 from the germline V gene are GTSNPN and SVGIG (reference sequence). Trimming removed 3 bases from V and 4 bases from J, with 7 bases in between. The CDR3 covers 11 residues. The full variable domain, completed using reference TRBV30 and TRBJ2-7, is SQTIHQWPATLVQPVGSPLSLECTVEGTSNPNLYWYRQAAGRGLQLLFYSVGIGQISSEVPQNLSASRPQDRQFILSSKKLLLSDSGFYLCAWSLQYEQYFGPGTRLTVT.

CDR3 protein: CASSPLTGGSGNTIYF. The CDR3 region has the DNA TGTGCCAGCTCACCACTGACAGGGGGCTCTGGAAACACCATATATTTT. The J gene is TRBJ1-3, the V gene TRBV18, with TRBD1 matching 9 bases. This CDR3 is built from 16 residues. Unmatched junction bases numbered 1, after V lost 1 base and J lost 0 bases. CDR1 is KGHSH and CDR2 is LQKENI in the germline V gene.

The genes are TRBV3-1 (or the pseudogene TRBV3-2) and TRBJ2-7; 10 bases fit TRBD2. This CDR3 has 16 residues. Germline CDR1 LGHDT, CDR2 YNNKEL (reference sequence). With 3 bases clipped from V and 1 base from J, the junction kept 6 bases outside the gene matches. The DNA of the CDR3 is TGTGCCAGCAGCCAGATGCTAGCGGGAGATTCCTACGAGCAGTACTTC. Its translation: CASSQMLAGDSYEQYF.

A few counts support this clone. The J gene is TRBJ1-2, the V gene TRBV7-3, with D maybe TRBD1 (5 bases). The CDR3 spans 15 residues. Trimming shortened V by 5 bases and J by 3 bases, and 16 bases separated the two germline ends. Germline V CDR1 and CDR2: SGHTA, FQGTGA. The CDR3 bases are TGTGCCAGCAGCCGTGACGCTGACAGCGACTATGGCTACACCTTC. Protein product: CASSRDADSDYGYTF.

This chain links TRBV6-5 with TRBJ2-7, with 9 bases matching TRBD1. V shed 6 bases, J shed 2 bases, and the junction held 8 bases outside the gene matches. This CDR3 contains 15 residues. Germline loops: CDR1 MNHEY, CDR2 SVGAGI. The CDR3 DNA is TGTGCCAGCAGGCCCGGGACAGGGACGACCTACGAGCAGTACTTC. This codes for CASRPGTGTTYEQYF.

V is TRBV28 and J is TRBJ2-7, with a tentative D call TRBD2 (6 bases). The ends were cut back, 6 bases at V and 2 bases at J, with 11 bases in the middle. This CDR3 contains 13 residues. The germline gives CDR1 MDHEN, CDR2 SYDVKM. The DNA for the CDR3 is TGTGCCAGCAGGGTTAGCGGTACCTACGAGCAGTACTTC. Protein sequence: CASRVSGTYEQYF.

This chain joins TRBV11-3 and TRBJ2-5, with 7 bases that match TRBD2. The germline V gene has CDR1 SGHNT and CDR2 YENEEA. CDR3 length: 16 residues. J lost 5 bases, V lost 0 bases, and 9 bases had no gene match. CDR3 protein: CASSLEVGRPLETQYF. CDR3 coding DNA: TGTGCCAGCAGCTTAGAGGTCGGGAGGCCCCTCGAGACCCAGTACTTC.

In its sample, this clone was seen many times. The CDR3 ends on some other residue instead of the conserved phenylalanine or tryptophan, so this is likely a read error. The DNA is omitted, as the CDR3 cannot be located on it reliably, and the CDR3 follows TCRdb's listing. The chain links TRBV30 to TRBJ1-2. Germline values: CDR1 GTSNPN, CDR2 SVGIG (reference sequence). The length of the CDR3 is 13 amino acids, counting both ends. CDR3 in amino acids: CAWSVRRREGWIL.